These 19 T cell receptor beta chains were sequenced from one sample in a study of shared clonotypes between healthy human individuals. Profiling relied on immunoSEQ multiplex PCR, and the TCRdb table lists in-frame clones only, not all of them. Among 530,000 or so clones listed, about 80% were seen once. Sequenced input: PBMCs. The source is a woman in her thirties or forties in good health. Some clones in this sample may be carry-over from other donors' samples.

The chain carries TRBV6-6 and TRBJ2-7; 10 bases align to TRBD2. Germline V lookup: CDR1 MNHNY, CDR2 SVGAGI (reference sequence). This CDR3 is 15 amino acids long. V was pared by 5 bases and J by 4 bases, with 8 bases of the junction left unmatched. As DNA, the CDR3 is TGTGCCAGCAGTCGAACCGGGACTAGCGCTTACGAGCAGTACTTC. It yields the protein CASSRTGTSAYEQYF.

This rearrangement joins TRBV9 to TRBJ1-2, with a weak D call TRBD1 (6 bases). Germline loops: CDR1 SGDLS, CDR2 YYNGEE. V shed 4 bases and J shed 2 bases, with 18 bases lying between them. The CDR3 covers 16 residues. The CDR3: CASSPILGGANYGYTF. The CDR3 DNA reads TGTGCCAGCAGCCCCATATTGGGGGGGGCAAACTATGGCTACACCTTC.

This clone was found once. V usage is TRBV28 and J usage is TRBJ2-5; 9 positions match TRBD2. The J call may be mistaken, given a closer DNA end match to TRBJ2-7. The CDR3 totals 11 residues. From germline, CDR1 is MDHEN and CDR2 SYDVKM. CDR3 nucleotides: TGTGCCATCATAGCGGGAGACGAGCAGTACTTC. Translation gives CAIIAGDEQYF.

This rearrangement joins TRBV13 to TRBJ2-7; D unclear. This CDR3 is 17 amino acids long. Germline V gene data show CDR1 as PRHDT and CDR2 as FYEKMQ (reference sequence). V was pared by 1 base and J by 0 bases, with 16 bases between. CDR3 protein: CASSLVGRAAPSYEQYF. In DNA form, the CDR3 reads TGTGCCAGCAGCTTAGTTGGTCGGGCAGCTCCCTCCTACGAGCAGTACTTC.

The chain carries TRBV7-2 and TRBJ2-2; D gene unclear. The CDR3 runs to 13 residues. Between the trimmed V and J ends, which lost 1 base and 8 bases, there was a span of 8 bases. CDR1 SGHTA and CDR2 FQGNSA come from the germline V gene. Here the CDR3 DNA reads TGTGCCAGCAGCTTAGAAGGGTTGGGGGAGCTGTTTTTT. It translates to CASSLEGLGELFF.

V gene TRBV11-2 combines with J gene TRBJ2-3, with 7 bases aligning to TRBD2. V lost 5 bases to trimming and J lost 1 base; unmatched junction nucleotides: 6. Germline values: CDR1 SGHAT, CDR2 FQNNGV. CDR3 length equals 15 residues. In DNA, the CDR3 is TGTGCCAGCAGCGGGGGGGGAGCGGGCACAGATACGCAGTATTTT. It codes for CASSGGGAGTDTQYF.

V usage is TRBV2 and J usage is TRBJ2-7; 9 bases map to TRBD2. Trimming cost V 6 bases and J 4 bases; bases outside gene matches: 4. The CDR3 consists of 13 residues. The germline gives CDR1 SNHLY, CDR2 FYNNEI. DNA of the CDR3: TGTGCCAGCAGGGATGGACTAGCGTACGAGCAGTACTTC. Translation gives CASRDGLAYEQYF.

The chain is built from TRBV28 and TRBJ2-7; D might be TRBD1 (5 bases). CDR3 length: 16 amino acids. The germline CDR1 and CDR2 sequences are MDHEN and SYDVKM. Trimming removed 3 bases at V and 0 bases at J, with 15 bases between. Here the CDR3 reads CASSFSLRTFSYEQYF. The CDR3 bases are TGTGCCAGCAGTTTCTCACTCCGGACATTCTCCTACGAGCAGTACTTC.

CDR3 loop: CASSSAGTGGPFGGANVLTF. As DNA, the CDR3 is TGTGCCAGCAGTTCAGCCGGGACAGGGGGCCCTTTTGGTGGGGCCAACGTCCTGACTTTC. The genes are TRBV28 and TRBJ2-6; 12 bases line up with TRBD1. V lost 4 bases and J lost 3; bases outside the gene matches: 13. This CDR3 spans 20 amino acids. The germline CDR1 and CDR2 sequences are MDHEN and SYDVKM. Full variable domain (rest looked up from reference TRBV28 and TRBJ2-6): DVKVTQSSRYLVKRTGEKVFLECVQDMDHENMFWYRQDPGLGLRLIYFSYDVKMKEKGDIPEGYSVSREKKERFSLILESASTNQTSMYLCASSSAGTGGPFGGANVLTFGAGSRLTVL.

V is TRBV4-1 and J is TRBJ2-1; 14 nucleotides match TRBD2. CDR1 and CDR2 (germline): MGHRA, YSYEKL. The CDR3 totals 19 residues. Unmatched junction bases numbered 9, after V lost 0 bases and J lost 5 bases. In DNA form, the CDR3 reads TGCGCCAGCAGCCAAGATCCCCATAGACTAGCGGGAGGGCACAATGAGCAGTTCTTC. Encoded protein: CASSQDPHRLAGGHNEQFF.

This clone was observed a few times. Different DNA sequences within this sample yield the same CDR3. The CDR3, as DNA: TGTGCCAACCGGGACTCCAACACCGGGGAGCTGTTTTTT. It translates to CANRDSNTGELFF. The genes are TRBV27 and TRBJ2-2; maybe TRBD2 (6 bases). CDR3 length equals 13 residues. Trimming took 10 bases from V and 2 from J, leaving 11 bases between them. CDR1 is MNHEY and CDR2 is SMNVEV in the germline V gene (reference sequence).

J is TRBJ2-5 and V is TRBV6-1; weak D call: TRBD2 (6 bases). V was trimmed by 7 bases and J by 1 base, leaving 13 bases between them. Germline-derived CDR1 and CDR2 are MNHNS and SASEGT. CDR3 size: 14 residues. The CDR3 reads CASMPTGVQETQYF. Written as DNA, the CDR3 is TGTGCCAGCATGCCAACGGGGGTCCAAGAGACCCAGTACTTC.

The gene calls are TRBV21-1 and TRBJ2-5; the DNA was not used to check the table's D call, TRBD1. TRBV21-1 is a listed pseudogene. The CDR3 covers 18 residues. The CDR3 coding sequence is TGTGCCAACCCCCTTCGACGACGAGGACAGGGCACCAAAGAGACCCAGTACTTC. It encodes CANPLRRRGQGTKETQYF.

This clone was observed a few times. The gene calls are TRBV7-3 and TRBJ2-1; D is perhaps TRBD2 (6 bases). Germline CDR1 SGHTA, CDR2 FQGTGA. V lost 1 base and J lost 1, with 8 bases in between. The CDR3 is 15 residues long. CDR3 sequence: CASSLSLASYNEQFF. The DNA of the CDR3 is TGTGCCAGCAGCTTAAGTCTAGCGTCCTACAATGAGCAGTTCTTC.

This chain links TRBV6-6 with TRBJ1-1; a weak D match, TRBD1 (6 bases). V gave up 10 bases and J gave up 4 bases, with 16 bases separating them. Per germline, CDR1 MNHNY and CDR2 SVGAGI (reference sequence). The CDR3 loop spans 13 amino acids. The CDR3 loop reads CATRGGVVTEAFF. The CDR3 DNA reads TGTGCCACCAGGGGAGGGGTCGTCACTGAAGCTTTCTTT.

This chain joins TRBV7-2 and TRBJ2-5; 9 bases fit TRBD1. Germline CDR1 and CDR2: SGHTA and FQGNSA. Losses at the gene ends were 5 bases for V and 5 bases for J; bases not matched to a gene: 6. The CDR3 runs 14 residues. This CDR3 reads CASSGRTGVETQYF. CDR3 nucleotide sequence: TGTGCCAGCAGCGGCCGGACAGGGGTGGAGACCCAGTACTTC.

The chain has TRBV30 and TRBJ1-4; 10 bases fit TRBD1. V gave up 8 bases and J gave up 5 bases; unmatched junction bases: 8. Looked up from germline, CDR1 is GTSNPN and CDR2 is SVGIG (reference sequence). The CDR3 is made up of 14 amino acids. The CDR3 protein is CAGGDRGGNEKLFF. CDR3 sequence (DNA): TGTGCCGGAGGGGACAGGGGCGGGAATGAAAAACTGTTTTTT. The full variable domain, rest sourced from reference TRBV30 and TRBJ1-4, is SQTIHQWPATLVQPVGSPLSLECTVEGTSNPNLYWYRQAAGRGLQLLFYSVGIGQISSEVPQNLSASRPQDRQFILSSKKLLLSDSGFYLCAGGDRGGNEKLFFGSGTQLSVL.

The chain couples TRBV28 to TRBJ2-5, with TRBD2 identical over 7 bases. Germline V gene data show CDR1 as MDHEN and CDR2 as SYDVKM. The ends lost 2 bases at V and 5 bases at J; junction bases unmatched: 5. This CDR3 is 14 amino acids long. The CDR3 bases are TGTGCCAGCAGTTTAGAGAACGGGGGGGAGACCCAGTACTTC. Translating it yields CASSLENGGETQYF.

The chain couples TRBV15 to TRBJ1-4; perhaps TRBD1 as D (6 bases). Germline CDR1 LNHNV, CDR2 YYDKDF (reference sequence). There are 13 residues in the CDR3. V lost 3 bases and J lost 8, with 10 bases in between. The CDR3 DNA reads as TGTGCCACCAGCAGTCGGGGGCGCGAAAAACTGTTTTTT. Translated: CATSSRGREKLFF.